What follows describes a single T cell receptor (beta chain). The specificity of this receptor is unknown. The junction shows a germline mismatch at one end, possibly a read error. These data are taken from a study of T cell repertoires in chronic hepatitis B (dated by TCRdb to about 2019). Receptors were amplified or captured by the immunoSEQ multiplex PCR assay. TCRdb limited this immuneACCESS table to in-frame rearrangements with V and J called. A share of clones is missing; checked studies link under half to unresolved V genes, and the rest is unexplained. This sample comprises about a thousand clones, 70% to 85% of them detected only once. About 8.6% of the sample belongs to the ten largest clones. The clonotype was recovered from a human donor with chronic hepatitis B virus infection. The specimen sequenced was total CD8+ T cells from PBMCs.

The nucleotide sequence reads TGTGCCAGCACCTTGGGGTTGGAGCAGTACTTC. It is translated as CASTLGLEQYF. The V and J genes are TRBV5-6 and TRBJ2-7, with no confident D gene call. The CDR3 starts with the cysteine, ends with the phenylalanine, and has 11 residues. Only CDR3 DNA is held: 33 bases, read in frame from base 1. The germline V gene supplies CDR1 SGHDT and CDR2 YYEEEE.